Shown below are 7 T cell receptor beta chains from a single sample sequenced in a study of T cell responses to AZD1222 COVID-19 vaccine. The table came from immunoSEQ multiplex PCR; TCRdb's copy has only in-frame clones and leaves some out. Of about 110,000 clones listed, 88% were seen once; the top ten hold more than 10%. Specimen: peripheral blood, collected on day 0 of MenACWY control vaccination. These receptors were taken from an adult in good health.

CDR3 DNA: TGTGCCAGCAGCTTATTCACTACAAGGGGGGATACGCAGTATTTT. Protein product: CASSLFTTRGDTQYF. V gene TRBV11-3 combines with J gene TRBJ2-3; D may be TRBD1 (6 bases). The CDR3 spans 15 residues. The germline V gene encodes CDR1 SGHNT and CDR2 YENEEA. Trimming removed 2 bases from V and 6 bases from J, with 15 bases in between.

The chain employs TRBV30 and TRBJ2-7, with a tentative D call TRBD1 (6 bases). Germline CDR1 and CDR2: GTSNPN and SVGIG (reference sequence). This CDR3 comprises 11 residues. V was clipped by 8 bases and J by 6 bases, with 14 bases between them. The CDR3 DNA sequence: TGTGCCCTGGGGGCCAACGTCGAGCAGTACTTC. Protein sequence: CALGANVEQYF.

This chain links TRBV29-1 with TRBJ2-3; D not resolved. The V and J ends lost 7 bases and 6 bases respectively, with 11 bases between them. This CDR3 spans 11 amino acids. Germline values: CDR1 SQVTM, CDR2 ANQGSEA. CDR3 sequence reads: CSGKSVDTQYF. CDR3 DNA: TGCAGCGGAAAGTCGGTGGATACGCAGTATTTT.

V is TRBV7-3 and J is TRBJ2-3; perhaps TRBD1 as D (6 bases). With 5 bases removed from V and 4 bases from J, the gap between germline ends came to 16 bases. This CDR3 comprises 15 residues. Germline-derived CDR1 and CDR2 are SGHTA and FQGTGA. The CDR3 sequence is CASSREGVLADTQYF. CDR3 DNA sequence: TGTGCCAGCAGCCGCGAGGGGGTGCTAGCAGATACGCAGTATTTT.

The chain uses TRBV28 and TRBJ1-4; unclear D gene. Germline V CDR1 and CDR2: MDHEN, SYDVKM. This CDR3 spans 15 amino acids. V gave up 2 bases and J gave up 1 base, with 8 bases separating them. CDR3 DNA sequence: TGTGCCAGCAGTTTAAAGCCAGTAACTAATGAAAAACTGTTTTTT. Amino acid sequence: CASSLKPVTNEKLFF. The full variable domain, rest sourced from reference TRBV28 and TRBJ1-4, is DVKVTQSSRYLVKRTGEKVFLECVQDMDHENMFWYRQDPGLGLRLIYFSYDVKMKEKGDIPEGYSVSREKKERFSLILESASTNQTSMYLCASSLKPVTNEKLFFGSGTQLSVL.

The CDR3 loop is CSVESGSSTDTQYF. CDR3 DNA: TGCAGCGTTGAATCAGGGAGCAGCACAGATACGCAGTATTTT. The chain joins TRBV29-1 to TRBJ2-3; D could derive from TRBD1 or TRBD2 (5 bases each). V was clipped by 2 bases and J by 0 bases, with 9 bases between them. CDR3 length: 14 residues. Germline loops: CDR1 SQVTM, CDR2 ANQGSEA.

This chain connects TRBV18 to TRBJ2-5; D unclear. V lost 0 bases, J lost 4 bases, and 18 bases lay in between. The V gene's germline CDR1 is KGHSH and CDR2 LQKENI. This CDR3 has 17 residues. In nucleotides, the CDR3 is TGTGCCAGCTCACCACCAGGATCGAATCGCGTTATAGAGACCCAGTACTTC. As protein: CASSPPGSNRVIETQYF.